This passage covers 4 T cell receptor beta chains from one sample sequenced in a study of T-cell reconstitution after alpha-beta-depleted transplantation in children. Preparation of the TCRbeta library was carried out with unique molecular identifiers. TCRdb re-called the PCR reads with MiXCR, one entry per CDR3 protein. The sample includes about 490,000 distinct CDR3 sequences, over 9.5% seen only once; the top ten take 2%. This specimen consisted of PBMCs, obtained before TCRalphabeta/CD19-depleted stem cell transplant. Receptors originate from a child aged 2-15 years with inherited bone marrow failure, due to receive a stem cell transplant.

There are many counts of this clonotype. This sequence joins TRBV20-1 and TRBJ2-7; 13 nucleotides match TRBD2. The CDR3 sequence is 13 residues long. Germline V gene data show CDR1 as DFQATT and CDR2 as SNEGSKA (reference sequence). V shed 4 bases, J shed 6 bases, and the junction held 3 bases outside the gene matches. In DNA form, the CDR3 reads TGCAGTGCTAAGGGACTAGCGGGAAGCGAGCAGTACTTC. Residues: CSAKGLAGSEQYF.

This chain links TRBV29-1 with TRBJ2-6; D is uncertain. The CDR3 has 14 amino acids. Germline CDR1 is SQVTM and CDR2 is ANQGSEA. V lost 4 bases to trimming and J lost 1 base, with 8 bases between them. The CDR3 protein is CSVGRGSGANVLTF. The CDR3 DNA follows: TGCAGCGTTGGGCGAGGATCTGGGGCCAACGTCCTGACTTTC.

This clonotype has a handful of counts. The chain is built from TRBV20-1 and TRBJ2-7, with 11 bases that match TRBD2. Per germline, CDR1 DFQATT and CDR2 SNEGSKA (reference sequence). V trimming: 5 bases; J trimming: 2 bases; junction bases outside the gene matches: 5. This CDR3 has 14 amino acids. This CDR3 reads CSAPTSGRTYEQYF. As DNA, the CDR3 is TGCAGTGCTCCTACTAGCGGGAGAACCTACGAGCAGTACTTC.

This clonotype was detected many times. The chain has TRBV20-1 and TRBJ2-5; D not certain. This CDR3 comprises 14 residues. Per the germline V gene, CDR1 is DFQATT and CDR2 is SNEGSKA (reference sequence). With 6 bases removed from V and 3 bases from J, the gap between germline ends came to 17 bases. The CDR3 coding sequence is TGCAGTGCCCGCCCAGGACCAGTTGAAGAGACCCAGTACTTC. Encoded protein: CSARPGPVEETQYF.